Presented here are 18 T cell receptor beta chains from one specimen sequenced in a study of blood T cell repertoires in COVID-19. Assay: immunoSEQ multiplex PCR; the TCRdb copy retains only in-frame clones and omits some. The repertoire includes approximately 90,000 clones, over 70% of them detected once, and around 4.5% sits in the top ten. Specimen: peripheral blood. The source is a man aged 60 to 69 with acute or convalescent COVID-19.

The chain combines TRBV15 with TRBJ1-5; 8 nucleotides agree with TRBD1. CDR3 size: 17 residues. CDR1 and CDR2 from the germline V gene are LNHNV and YYDKDF (reference sequence). Germline trimming cut 0 bases from V and 11 bases from J; bases unmatched to any gene: 15. The CDR3: CATSRDLATGETVAQHF. The CDR3 DNA is TGTGCCACCAGCAGAGATCTCGCGACAGGGGAAACGGTGGCCCAGCATTTT.

Many counts were recorded for this clone. This chain links TRBV9 with TRBJ1-4; the D gene is possibly TRBD1 (5 bases). From germline, CDR1 is SGDLS and CDR2 YYNGEE. V was cut by 0 bases and J by 6 bases, with 12 bases left in between. There are 15 residues in the CDR3. The CDR3 here is CASSVEGEVYEKLFF. The CDR3 DNA reads as TGTGCCAGCAGCGTAGAAGGGGAGGTGTATGAAAAACTGTTTTTT.

V and J are TRBV7-2 and TRBJ2-7; 9 bases fit TRBD1. The CDR3 consists of 14 residues. The ends lost 5 bases at V and 2 bases at J; junction bases unmatched: 4. Germline CDR1 is SGHTA and CDR2 is FQGNSA. The CDR3 bases are TGTGCCAGCAGCCACAGGGGGCAAACCTACGAGCAGTACTTC. Its protein product is CASSHRGQTYEQYF.

This chain joins TRBV29-1 and TRBJ1-4, with D possibly being TRBD1 (5 bases). With 3 bases removed from V and 5 bases from J, the gap between germline ends came to 16 bases. This CDR3 is 15 amino acids long. Germline assignment: CDR1 SQVTM and CDR2 ANQGSEA. The CDR3 protein is CSVESSQGSNEKLFF. As DNA, the CDR3 is TGCAGCGTTGAGTCTTCCCAGGGTAGCAATGAAAAACTGTTTTTT.

This chain connects TRBV5-1 to TRBJ2-1, with 10 nucleotides matching TRBD2. Germline V gives CDR1 SGHRS, CDR2 YFSETQ. With V trimmed by 3 bases and J by 7 bases, 10 bases remained unmatched. This CDR3 is built from 16 residues. The DNA of the CDR3 is TGCGCCAGCAGCTCCCAAGCGGGAGGGATTTATAATGAGCAGTTCTTC. Protein: CASSSQAGGIYNEQFF.

The chain recombines TRBV19 with TRBJ1-3, with 7 bases matching TRBD1. The V segment lost 3 bases and the J segment 0 bases; nucleotides outside the gene matches: 8. This CDR3 comprises 17 residues. Germline CDR1 is LNHDA and CDR2 is SQIVND (reference sequence). CDR3 sequence (DNA): TGTGCCAGTAGTATTTTGGGACAGCTGAGCTCTGGAAACACCATATATTTT. It codes for CASSILGQLSSGNTIYF. Full variable domain (remainder filled in from reference TRBV19 and TRBJ1-3): DGGITQSPKYLFRKEGQNVTLSCEQNLNHDAMYWYRQDPGQGLRLIYYSQIVNDFQKGDIAEGYSVSREKKESFPLTVTSAQKNPTAFYLCASSILGQLSSGNTIYFGEGSWLTVV.

This clone turned up a few times. The chain couples TRBV7-2 to TRBJ2-5; no clear D. The CDR3 has 13 amino acids. Per germline, CDR1 SGHTA and CDR2 FQGNSA. The V end lost 3 bases, the J end lost 4 bases, and 9 bases lay between the germline ends. CDR3 sequence: CASSFAYGETQYF. CDR3 bases: TGTGCCAGCAGCTTTGCCTATGGAGAGACCCAGTACTTC. Full variable domain (outside the CDR3, taken from reference TRBV7-2 and TRBJ2-5): GAGVSQSPSNKVTEKGKDVELRCDPISGHTALYWYRQSLGQGLEFLIYFQGNSAPDKSGLPSDRFSAERTGGSVSTLTIQRTQQEDSAVYLCASSFAYGETQYFGPGTRLLVL.

This chain uses TRBV5-6 with TRBJ1-6; TRBD1 might be the D (6 bases). Trimming cost V 5 bases and J 4 bases, with 19 bases left between them. Germline V gives CDR1 SGHDT, CDR2 YYEEEE. There are 17 residues in the CDR3. CDR3 nucleotide sequence: TGTGCCAGCAGACCACGAACAGGGACGTCATATAATTCACCCCTCCACTTT. It yields the protein CASRPRTGTSYNSPLHF.

The rearrangement uses TRBV10-1 and TRBJ2-3, with 8 nucleotides matching TRBD2. Germline assignment: CDR1 WNHNN and CDR2 SYGVQD (reference sequence). The CDR3 loop spans 14 amino acids. Trimming at V came to 5 bases and at J to 4 bases, leaving 5 bases not matched to a gene. The CDR3 protein is CASSSGLAPDTQYF. CDR3 in DNA: TGCGCCAGCAGTTCCGGACTAGCTCCAGATACGCAGTATTTT.

This clone was detected a few times. This rearrangement joins TRBV3-1 (or the pseudogene TRBV3-2) to TRBJ2-2, with 9 bases fitting TRBD1. The J segment lost 1 base and the V segment lost 0 bases, leaving 0 bases of the junction unmatched. From germline, CDR1 is LGHDT and CDR2 YNNKEL (reference sequence). The CDR3 has 16 amino acids. CDR3 sequence reads: CASSQEGQGNTGELFF. Here the CDR3 DNA reads TGTGCCAGCAGCCAAGAGGGACAGGGGAACACCGGGGAGCTGTTTTTT.

A single count supports this clone. V usage is TRBV27 and J usage is TRBJ1-2; 8 bases agree with TRBD1. This CDR3 region has 13 residues. CDR1 and CDR2 (germline): MNHEY, SMNVEV (reference sequence). V lost 6 bases, J lost 4 bases, and 4 bases stayed unmatched. The CDR3 coding sequence is TGTGCCAGCAGGACGACAGGGGTCTATGGCTACACCTTC. The encoded protein is CASRTTGVYGYTF.

The J gene is TRBJ2-1, the V gene TRBV5-1, with 14 bases that match TRBD2. J gave up 6 bases and V 4 bases, and 9 bases lay outside the gene matches. From germline, CDR1 is SGHRS and CDR2 YFSETQ. The CDR3 length is 17 residues. CDR3 in amino acids: CASSLLPGLAGVNEQFF. For the CDR3, the DNA is TGCGCCAGCAGCCTGCTTCCGGGACTAGCGGGAGTCAATGAGCAGTTCTTC.

The chain has TRBV5-1 and TRBJ2-7, with 10 bases aligning to TRBD2. This CDR3 is built from 15 residues. Germline loops: CDR1 SGHRS, CDR2 YFSETQ. V dropped 0 bases and J dropped 5; count of bases not matched to a gene: 5. The CDR3 sequence is CASSLVSGRADEQYF. The CDR3 coding sequence is TGCGCCAGCAGCTTGGTCAGCGGGAGGGCCGACGAGCAGTACTTC.

This clone is labeled medium-sized. This chain uses TRBV11-3 with TRBJ2-7; D perhaps matches TRBD1 (5 bases). V shed 4 bases and J shed 3 bases, with 7 bases lying between them. From germline, CDR1 is SGHNT and CDR2 YENEEA. The CDR3 length is 12 residues. The CDR3 DNA sequence: TGTGCCAGCAGCTCAGACAGCTACGAGCAGTACTTC. It codes for CASSSDSYEQYF. Using reference TRBV11-3 and TRBJ2-7 for the parts outside the CDR3, the full variable domain is EAGVVQSPRYKIIEKKQPVAFWCNPISGHNTLYWYLQNLGQGPELLIRYENEEAVDDSQLPKDRFSAERLKGVDSTLKIQPAELGDSAVYLCASSSDSYEQYFGPGTRLTVT.

The gene calls are TRBV18 and TRBJ2-1, with D possibly being TRBD2 (6 bases). V gave up 6 bases and J gave up 5 bases, with 17 bases separating them. CDR1 and CDR2 from the germline V gene are KGHSH and LQKENI. The CDR3 consists of 15 residues. The DNA for the CDR3 is TGTGCCAGCTCGACCGGCTGGGGGGACGACAATGAGCAGTTCTTC. Protein: CASSTGWGDDNEQFF.

The chain recombines TRBV19 with TRBJ1-1, with a tentative D call TRBD1 (5 bases). The V and J ends lost 5 bases and 0 bases respectively, with 7 bases between them. Germline assignment: CDR1 LNHDA and CDR2 SQIVND (reference sequence). The CDR3 totals 13 residues. In nucleotides, the CDR3 is TGTGCCAGTAGTTGGGGGGTGAACACTGAAGCTTTCTTT. Encoded protein: CASSWGVNTEAFF.

This chain joins TRBV29-1 and TRBJ2-5, with D possibly TRBD1 on 5 matching bases. V lost 3 bases, J lost 9 bases, and 11 bases lay in between. The length of the CDR3 is 11 residues. Germline-derived CDR1 and CDR2 are SQVTM and ANQGSEA. The DNA of the CDR3 is TGCAGCGTTGATAAGGGGATGTCCCAGTACTTC. Amino acid sequence: CSVDKGMSQYF. Variable domain in full (rest from reference TRBV29-1 and TRBJ2-5): SAVISQKPSRDICQRGTSLTIQCQVDSQVTMMFWYRQQPGQSLTLIATANQGSEATYESGFVIDKFPISRPNLTFSTLTVSNMSPEDSSIYLCSVDKGMSQYFGPGTRLLVL.

DNA for the CDR3: TGTGCCAGTAGTGGCGGGGGCCAACAAGAGACCCAGTACTTC. It specifies CASSGGGQQETQYF. The rearrangement links TRBV19 to TRBJ2-5; a possible D gene is TRBD2 (7 bases). The CDR3 is 14 residues long. With 5 bases removed from V and 2 bases from J, the gap between germline ends came to 12 bases. The V gene's germline CDR1 is LNHDA and CDR2 SQIVND (reference sequence).